This T cell receptor (beta chain) stems from a study of blood T cell repertoires in COVID-19. On the study more broadly: The study drew acute and convalescent COVID-19 samples from the United States, Italy and Spain. PBMCs, B-cell-depleted T cells, or T cells provided the cDNA or gDNA that made up the material.

Original methodology: Estimation of nucleated cell counts was performed using reference gene primer amplification. Method: immunoSEQ multiplex PCR; TCRdb's copy keeps in-frame clones and lacks some. That table supplies the V and J calls and clone size; D and trimming were determined from the DNA. The sample shows approximately 190,000 clones, roughly 80% of them seen only once. The CDR3 runs to 15 residues. The V end was cut by 1 base, the J end by 2 bases, with 10 bases between. The germline V gene encodes CDR1 SGHTA and CDR2 FQGNSA. Sequencing used peripheral blood. This clonotype was obtained from a woman aged 25 to 45 with acute or convalescent COVID-19. The chain carries TRBV7-2 and TRBJ2-3; D is ambiguous. In DNA, the CDR3 is TGTGCCAGCAGCTTAGTAAGCAAGAACACAGATACGCAGTATTTT. This encodes CASSLVSKNTDTQYF.